This T cell receptor beta chain comes out of a study of T cell responses to AZD1222 COVID-19 vaccine (dated by TCRdb to the early 2020s). General notes on the study: AZD1222 recipients whose second dose came at about 4 weeks and those whose second dose came at about 12 weeks were combined into one group, since spike-specific TCR depth and breadth did not differ between the two schedules. TCR sequencing was performed for approximately 240 trial participants, of whom 200 to 210 were given two doses of AZD1222 and around 25 were given two doses of MenACWY control vaccine. Enrollment into the trials was organized by age into subgroups of 18-55, 56-69 and 70-plus years, and those subgroups contained roughly 160, 29 and 62 TCR-sequenced participants, respectively. What the authors observed across the whole study: Because no day 14 peak-response samples were available, the repertoires could be characterized only after the peak T cell response. In the small 56-69-year group, the increase in depth fell short of significance, most likely because of low power. Most participants were white British and females outnumbered males, and the authors suggested that clonal diversity may have been underestimated. Conclusions about previously exposed vaccinees were limited because only six AZD1222 recipients were SARS-CoV-2 seropositive at baseline. Vaccine-associated CD4 TCRs spanned the whole spike protein, with dominant responses in regions 160-218 and 743-854. Reportedly, almost half of the unique spike-specific TCRs recognized epitopes lying outside the regions that are mutated in the B.1.351 and B.1.1.7 variants. A significant rise in spike-specific TCR breadth and depth was observed after two AZD1222 doses relative to day 0 and relative to MenACWY recipients.

The CDR3 regions of human TCRbeta chains were analyzed by immunosequencing. Under the source paper's analysis protocol: TCRs in the repertoires were matched against a reference library of SARS-CoV-2-specific TCRs that had been generated with the MIRA antigen-specificity platform. Breadth was defined as the fraction of unique TCRs that were SARS-CoV-2-associated. Depth was defined as the fraction of total T cells that were SARS-CoV-2-associated. Using the MIRA data, each spike-specific TCR was mapped to the spike region that the TCR reacts to and placed in a CD4 or CD8 class. Log10-transformed breadth and depth values were compared by one-way ANOVA with Sidak's multiple comparisons tests. In TCRdb, the immuneACCESS table is reduced to in-frame sequences with V and J assigned. These tables do not hold every clone; where another copy was compared, an unresolved V gene accounts for under half, and the others remain unexplained. The V and J calls and clone size are taken from that table; D and trimming were inferred from the DNA. Present in this sample are some 140,000 clones, more than 85% of which were seen just once. The ten most abundant clones make up around 3.2% of the sample.

A remark on this clone: Its antigen has not been determined. Base qualities are not at hand, and no much larger clone is one base apart.

The intended sense of this specimen's time point label: baseline before first vaccination. Samples from vaccinated people were obtained from the UK trials COV001 and COV002, which included a single-blind randomized controlled phase 2/3 trial of AZD1222 (ChAdOx1 nCoV-19) in healthy adults. For TCRbeta chain sequencing, PBMC samples were collected from trial participants at day 0 and at day 28 after the second dose. The material was peripheral blood, obtained on day 0 of AZD1222 vaccination. This receptor was obtained from an adult in good health.

CDR3 protein: CASSQRTGNQPQHF. The bases read TGCGCCAGCAGCCAAAGGACAGGGAATCAGCCCCAGCATTTT. Rearrangement joined TRBV4-1 to TRBJ1-5; TRBD1 aligns with 8 central bases. The CDR3 numbers 14 residues from cysteine through phenylalanine. Only the CDR3 region is kept as DNA, spanning 42 bases read in frame from base 1. The germline V gene encodes CDR1 MGHRA and CDR2 YSYEKL. V is pruned by 2 bases and J by 4 bases, leaving 1 base of the junction without a gene match.